This T cell receptor beta chain derives from a study of T-cell reconstitution after alpha-beta-depleted transplantation in children. The CDR3 contains 16 residues. CDR1 and CDR2 (germline): MNHEY, SMNVEV (reference sequence). V was trimmed by 4 bases and J by 4 bases, leaving 16 bases between them. A word on this clonotype: Antigen specificity is unknown.

Unique molecular identifiers were incorporated into the prepared TCRbeta library. TCRdb processed the PCR reads anew with MiXCR; each CDR3 protein has one entry. The sample has fewer than 750,000 distinct CDR3 sequences, 27% seen once. Study observations and caveats: Approximately two months post-transplant, alpha-beta T cells reportedly originated from several hundred expanded graft clones. High day-60 TCRbeta diversity in some patients came from surviving recipient T cells and thymic progenitors. T-cell numbers and diversity one year post-transplant derived largely from freshly generated T cells.

The TCR sequence derives from a boy in the first two years of life with Wiskott-Aldrich syndrome, due to receive a stem cell transplant. The sample here was PBMCs, taken before TCRalphabeta/CD19-depleted stem cell transplant. This chain uses TRBV27 with TRBJ2-2, with D maybe TRBD1 (6 bases). The CDR3 DNA reads as TGTGCCAGCAGTTCCCAGGGGCCCCCGAGCACCGGGGAGCTGTTTTTT. Protein: CASSSQGPPSTGELFF.